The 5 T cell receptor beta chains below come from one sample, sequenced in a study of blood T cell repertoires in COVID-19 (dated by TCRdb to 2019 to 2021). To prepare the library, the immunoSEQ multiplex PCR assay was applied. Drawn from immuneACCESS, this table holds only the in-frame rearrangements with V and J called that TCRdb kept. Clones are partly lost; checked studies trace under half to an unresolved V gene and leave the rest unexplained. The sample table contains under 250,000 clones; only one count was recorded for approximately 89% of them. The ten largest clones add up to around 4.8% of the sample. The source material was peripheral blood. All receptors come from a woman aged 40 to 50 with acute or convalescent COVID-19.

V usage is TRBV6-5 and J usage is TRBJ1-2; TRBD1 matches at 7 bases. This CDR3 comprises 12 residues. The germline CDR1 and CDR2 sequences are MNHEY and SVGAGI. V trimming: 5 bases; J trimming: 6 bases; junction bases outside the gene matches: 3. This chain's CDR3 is CASSRQGNGYTF. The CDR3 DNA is TGTGCCAGCAGTCGACAGGGAAATGGCTACACCTTC.

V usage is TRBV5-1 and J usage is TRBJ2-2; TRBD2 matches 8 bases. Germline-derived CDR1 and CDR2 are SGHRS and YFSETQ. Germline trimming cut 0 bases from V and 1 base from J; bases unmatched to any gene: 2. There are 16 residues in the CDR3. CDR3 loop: CASSLAGGVNTGELFF. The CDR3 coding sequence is TGCGCCAGCAGCTTGGCGGGAGGGGTGAACACCGGGGAGCTGTTTTTT.

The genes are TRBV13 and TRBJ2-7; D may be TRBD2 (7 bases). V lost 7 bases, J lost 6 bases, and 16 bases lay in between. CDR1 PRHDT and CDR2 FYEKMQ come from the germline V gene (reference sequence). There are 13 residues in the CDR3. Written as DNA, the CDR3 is TGTGCCAGCACTGGGGAGGGACATCTCGAGCAGTACGTC. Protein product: CASTGEGHLEQYV.

Here the CDR3 DNA reads TGTGCCAGCAGCCTAGGGACAGGGAACACCGGGGAGCTGTTTTTT. This encodes CASSLGTGNTGELFF. This rearrangement joins TRBV11-3 to TRBJ2-2, with TRBD1 identical over 8 bases. The V gene's germline CDR1 is SGHNT and CDR2 YENEEA. V lost 5 bases and J lost 1; bases outside the gene matches: 3. The CDR3 sequence is 15 residues long.

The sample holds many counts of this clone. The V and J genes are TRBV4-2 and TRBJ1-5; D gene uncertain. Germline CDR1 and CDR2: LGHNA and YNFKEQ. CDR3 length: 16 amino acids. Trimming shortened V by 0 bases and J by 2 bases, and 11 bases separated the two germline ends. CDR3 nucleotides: TGTGCCAGCAGCCAAGATCAGTCCAATGGCAATCAGCCCCAGCATTTT. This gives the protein CASSQDQSNGNQPQHF.